The following is a TCR beta chain sequence with its context. Its target is unknown. A read error is the likely source, as a far larger clone sits one nucleotide away. The data stem from a study of regulatory T cells in long-lasting Graves disease. Looked up from germline, CDR1 is SGHNT and CDR2 is YYREEE (reference sequence). This CDR3 spans 12 amino acids. Study conclusions and caveats: Persistent Graves' patients possessed reduced TCR diversity relative to recently diagnosed ones.

Time point indicated: newly diagnosed GD, antithyroid drugs for less than 3 months. From RNA extracted from PBMCs, the TCR library was made. By American Thyroid Association guidelines, Graves' disease was diagnosed in the cohort. Libraries of TCR beta came from iRepertoire HTBI primers plus Arm-PCR of CDR3 regions. TCRdb reprocessed the multiplex PCR reads with MiXCR, giving one entry per CDR3 protein. Among about 540,000 distinct CDR3 sequences listed, approximately 12% were seen once. The sample also formed part of further work on T cells in Graves' hyperthyroidism and ophthalmopathy. From that report: RT-PCR in the first round (using the HTBI primer set) targeted the TCR CDR3.

The receptor comes from a man aged 30 to 45 with Graves disease. The sample in question was peripheral blood mononuclear cells (PBMCs), obtained at new diagnosis, from a patient treated with antithyroid drugs. The J gene is TRBJ1-2, the V gene TRBV5-4, with D maybe TRBD1 (5 bases). CDR3 residues: CASSLRDYGCTF. The CDR3 bases are TGTGCCAGCAGCTTAAGGGACTATGGCTGCACCTTC.